A selection of T cell receptor beta chains follows, all from one sample in a study of blood T cell repertoires in COVID-19. Profiling relied on immunoSEQ multiplex PCR, and the TCRdb table lists in-frame clones only, not all of them. The sample holds 85,000 to 130,000 clones, about four fifths seen once. Input material: peripheral blood. Receptor source: a woman of 80 years or more with active or convalescent COVID-19. The CDR3 runs from the conserved cysteine through the conserved F or W. D genes are given only for firm matches. Some rows have no size entry. The others give once, few or many, or a class for an expanded clone.

v_gene	abundance	j_gene	d_gene	CDR3aa	CDR3nt
TRBV5-1	-	TRBJ2-7	TRBD2	CASSLQAGTSGLSGEQYF	TGCGCCAGCTCCTTGCAGGCCGGGACTAGCGGGTTATCGGGGGAGCAGTACTTC
TRBV6-6	-	TRBJ1-1	TRBD1	CASSRLTGVLGLPTTEAFF	TGTGCCAGCAGCCGACTGACAGGGGTTTTGGGGCTGCCGACCACTGAAGCTTTCTTT
TRBV29-1	-	TRBJ1-1	-	CSVEEGLDTEAFF	TGCAGCGTTGAAGAGGGGCTCGACACTGAAGCTTTCTTT
TRBV28	-	TRBJ1-1	-	CATSAKWSSAEAFF	TGTGCCACCTCGGCAAAGTGGAGTTCTGCTGAAGCTTTCTTT
TRBV7-6	-	TRBJ2-5	TRBD2	CASSPKTSGWETQYF	TGTGCCAGCAGCCCAAAGACTAGCGGCTGGGAGACCCAGTACTTC
TRBV7-8	-	TRBJ2-3	-	CASSLAGTRRDTQYF	TGTGCCAGCAGCTTAGCCGGGACACGGCGAGATACGCAGTATTTT
TRBV7-8	once	TRBJ1-6	-	CASRLYTDYSPLHF	TGTGCCAGCCGACTATATACAGATTATTCACCCCTCCACTTT
TRBV7-7	-	TRBJ2-2	-	CASSLNQQTTGELFF	TGTGCTAGCAGCTTAAACCAACAAACCACCGGGGAGCTGTTTTTT
TRBV5-1	-	TRBJ1-2	TRBD1	CASSSIGQGDRYTF	TGCGCCAGCAGCTCTATAGGACAGGGTGATCGCTACACCTTC
TRBV28	-	TRBJ1-1	-	CASTIHREGTEAFF	TGTGCCAGCACCATCCACAGGGAAGGCACTGAAGCTTTCTTT
TRBV2	-	TRBJ2-4	-	CASSDRVTKNIQYF	TGTGCCAGCAGTGACCGGGTAACCAAAAACATTCAGTACTTC
TRBV24-1	few	TRBJ2-2	-	CATSESPGTGVAGELFF	TGTGCCACCAGTGAGTCTCCCGGGACGGGGGTGGCCGGGGAGCTGTTTTTT
TRBV24-1	-	TRBJ1-1	-	CATRPRGGGTEAFF	TGTGCCACCAGGCCTCGTGGGGGGGGCACTGAAGCTTTCTTT
TRBV7-2	-	TRBJ1-2	TRBD1	CASSLVGTGGNGYTF	TGTGCCAGCAGCTTAGTCGGGACAGGGGGCAATGGCTACACCTTC